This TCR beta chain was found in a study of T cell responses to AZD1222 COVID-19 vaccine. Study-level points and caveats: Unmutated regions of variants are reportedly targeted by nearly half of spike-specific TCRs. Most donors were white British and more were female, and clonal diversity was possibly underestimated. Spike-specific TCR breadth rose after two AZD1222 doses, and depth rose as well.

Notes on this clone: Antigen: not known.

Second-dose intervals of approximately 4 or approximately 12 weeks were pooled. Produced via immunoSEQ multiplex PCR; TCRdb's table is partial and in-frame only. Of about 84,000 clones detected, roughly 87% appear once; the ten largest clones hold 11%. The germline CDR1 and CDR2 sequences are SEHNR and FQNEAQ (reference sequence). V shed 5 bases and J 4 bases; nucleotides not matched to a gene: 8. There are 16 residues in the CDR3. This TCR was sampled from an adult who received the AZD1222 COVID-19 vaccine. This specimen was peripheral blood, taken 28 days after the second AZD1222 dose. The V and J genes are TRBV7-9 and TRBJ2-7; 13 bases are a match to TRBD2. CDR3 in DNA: TGTGCCAGCAGCCCTGGGACTAGCGGGGCACCTTACGAGCAGTACTTC. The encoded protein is CASSPGTSGAPYEQYF.